The 30 T cell receptor beta chains listed next were all sequenced from one sample in a study of post-analysis software for immune sequencing data. Broader study findings: About 5 TRBV segments occurring more often in patients than controls included TRBV5-6, TRBV5-1 and TRBV20-1.

Unique molecular identifiers featured in each of the TCR beta cDNA libraries. TCRdb called the PCR reads again in MiXCR, with one record for every CDR3 protein. In the table there are about 500,000 distinct CDR3 sequences, under 55% of which are singletons. Which antigens these TCRs recognize remains unknown. Specimen: blood. All receptors come from a girl aged 5 to 17 with multiple sclerosis.

The genes are TRBV24-1 and TRBJ2-3; D is undetermined. Germline CDR1 is KGHDR and CDR2 is SFDVKD. There are 14 residues in the CDR3. V lost 3 bases, J lost 1 base, and 7 bases lay in between. The CDR3 DNA follows: TGTGCCACCAGTGATCGTCGGGGCACAGATACGCAGTATTTT. It is translated as CATSDRRGTDTQYF.

The rearrangement uses TRBV20-1 and TRBJ1-2; D ambiguous. Trimming took 0 bases from V and 13 from J, leaving 9 bases between them. CDR3 length equals 10 residues. Germline-derived CDR1 and CDR2 are DFQATT and SNEGSKA (reference sequence). For the CDR3, the DNA is TGCAGTGCTAGAGATCCGGGTGGCACCTTC. Its protein is CSARDPGGTF.

This clonotype has a handful of counts. The DNA is omitted, as the CDR3 cannot be located on it reliably, and the CDR3 follows TCRdb's listing. The V call is TRBV27, the J call TRBJ1-2; TRBD1, the table's D call, was not compared with the DNA. From germline, CDR1 is MNHEY and CDR2 SMNVEV (reference sequence). Termini included, the CDR3 measures 14 amino acids. CDR3 sequence: CASSSSTRGYGYTF.

J is TRBJ2-7 and V is TRBV29-1; possibly TRBD1 or TRBD2 for D (7 bases each). Germline V gives CDR1 SQVTM, CDR2 ANQGSEA. CDR3 length equals 14 residues. V lost 6 bases and J lost 1, with 16 bases in between. The CDR3 sequence is CSVRGGSESYEQYF. CDR3 DNA sequence: TGCAGCGTCAGGGGGGGGAGCGAATCCTACGAGCAGTACTTC.

This clonotype has more than one count but fewer than ten. Its ends do not fully match the called genes, so a read error is possible. V gene TRBV7-7 combines with J gene TRBJ2-5, with a weak D call TRBD1 (8 bases). Per the germline V gene, CDR1 is SSHAT and CDR2 is FNYEAQ (reference sequence). The CDR3 covers 15 residues. The CDR3 DNA reads as TGTGCTAGCAGCCCCTGGACAGGGAGGGGAGAGACCCAGTACTTC. Translated: CASSPWTGRGETQYF.

This clonotype was detected a few times. The chain uses TRBV4-3 and TRBJ2-5, with 11 positions matching TRBD2. CDR1 and CDR2 from the germline V gene are LGHNA and YSLEER. After removal of 0 bases from V and 4 bases from J, the junction contained 7 bases not matched to a gene. This CDR3 spans 17 amino acids. The chain's CDR3 is CASSQDPSTSGRETQYF. The CDR3 bases are TGCGCCAGCAGCCAAGACCCCTCCACTAGCGGGAGAGAGACCCAGTACTTC.

The chain combines TRBV19 with TRBJ2-4; 7 nucleotides align to TRBD1. The end of the DNA is better explained by TRBJ2-7, so the J call may be wrong. The germline CDR1 and CDR2 sequences are LNHDA and SQIVND (reference sequence). This CDR3 has 15 residues. CDR3 amino acids: CASSRDSLGAYEQYF. CDR3 sequence (DNA): TGTGCCAGTAGTCGGGACAGCCTAGGGGCCTACGAGCAGTACTTC.

V gene TRBV11-2 combines with J gene TRBJ1-6, with D unclear. V lost 3 bases, J lost 9 bases, and 15 bases lay in between. Germline-derived CDR1 and CDR2 are SGHAT and FQNNGV. The CDR3 runs to 15 residues. The CDR3 sequence: CASSFSGSGSSPLHF. The DNA for the CDR3 is TGTGCCAGCAGCTTTAGCGGCTCGGGGAGTTCACCCCTCCACTTT.

This clonotype was seen only a few times. The chain is built from TRBV6-5 and TRBJ1-2; D is uncertain. The CDR3 length is 15 residues. CDR1 and CDR2 from the germline V gene are MNHEY and SVGAGI. V was pared by 0 bases and J by 4 bases, with 12 bases between. The CDR3 spells CASSYSEAGTYGYTF. As DNA, the CDR3 is TGTGCCAGCAGTTACTCGGAAGCCGGTACCTATGGCTACACCTTC.

The chain has TRBV12-3 or TRBV12-4 and TRBJ2-3; the match to TRBD2 covers 8 bases. The CDR3 loop spans 15 amino acids. With 5 bases clipped from V and 6 bases from J, the junction kept 10 bases outside the gene matches. The CDR3 protein is CASSPGLVGPDTQYF. CDR3 coding DNA: TGTGCCAGCAGTCCGGGACTAGTGGGCCCCGATACGCAGTATTTT.

The chain couples TRBV4-1 to TRBJ2-2, with D unresolved. Trimming pared 0 bases from V and 7 bases from J, leaving 9 bases between. Germline CDR1 MGHRA, CDR2 YSYEKL. This CDR3 spans 14 amino acids. This CDR3 is CASSQDFESGELFF. The DNA of the CDR3 is TGCGCCAGCAGCCAAGATTTCGAGAGCGGGGAGCTGTTTTTT.

This clonotype was seen just once. This chain connects TRBV4-1 to TRBJ2-1; 9 bases map to TRBD2. CDR3 length: 16 residues. V shed 2 bases, J shed 6 bases, and the junction held 8 bases outside the gene matches. Germline CDR1 MGHRA, CDR2 YSYEKL. CDR3 bases: TGCGCCAGCAGCCAAACCAGGACTAGCGTCGGCAATGAGCAGTTCTTC. This codes for CASSQTRTSVGNEQFF.

In this sample, this clonotype turned up a few times. The J gene is TRBJ2-3, the V gene TRBV29-1, with D possibly matching TRBD1 (5 bases). Trimming removed 7 bases at V and 6 bases at J, with 17 bases between. The CDR3 has 13 amino acids. Germline V CDR1 and CDR2: SQVTM, ANQGSEA. CDR3 coding DNA: TGCAGCGGGGGCCCTCGACTCACGGATACGCAGTATTTT. Residues: CSGGPRLTDTQYF.

This clonotype has just one count. V gene TRBV20-1 combines with J gene TRBJ2-7, with 9 bases matching TRBD1. The germline V gene has CDR1 DFQATT and CDR2 SNEGSKA (reference sequence). The J segment lost 4 bases and the V segment lost 2 bases, leaving 18 bases of the junction unmatched. This CDR3 spans 18 amino acids. CDR3 amino acids: CSARSTQNPGQGIYEQYF. The CDR3 coding sequence is TGCAGTGCTAGATCAACACAAAACCCCGGACAGGGGATATACGAGCAGTACTTC.

In DNA, the CDR3 is TGCAGTGCTCCGAAAAATTTATACGAGCAGTACTTC. Residues: CSAPKNLYEQYF. The V call is TRBV20-1, the J call TRBJ2-7; D gene ambiguous. CDR3 length: 12 amino acids. The V and J ends lost 5 bases and 4 bases respectively, with 12 bases between them. In germline, CDR1 is DFQATT, CDR2 SNEGSKA (reference sequence).

This chain joins TRBV7-2 and TRBJ2-7, with D possibly matching TRBD2 (5 bases). The V and J ends lost 4 bases and 0 bases respectively, with 10 bases between them. Germline assignment: CDR1 SGHTA and CDR2 FQGNSA. The CDR3 is made up of 14 amino acids. The CDR3 is CASSYRRVSYEQYF. The CDR3 coding sequence is TGTGCCAGCAGCTATCGGCGGGTCTCCTACGAGCAGTACTTC.

In the case of this clonotype: At one end the junction does not follow the germline gene, possibly because of a read error. The chain has TRBV10-3 and TRBJ1-2; TRBD1 might be the D (5 bases). This CDR3 is built from 16 residues. Germline lookup yields CDR1 ENHRY and CDR2 SYGVKD. CDR3 sequence: CAVSSGRGGRDYGYTF. The CDR3 DNA sequence: TGTGCCGTCAGTTCCGGGAGGGGCGGTAGGGACTATGGCTACACCTTC.

This clonotype was counted only a few times. This chain connects TRBV4-1 to TRBJ2-1; 9 bases match TRBD2. The better agreement between TRBJ2-7 and the DNA end casts doubt on the J call. The CDR3 is made up of 16 amino acids. The germline V gene encodes CDR1 MGHRA and CDR2 YSYEKL. CDR3 DNA sequence: TGCGCCAGCAGCCAACATAGCGGGAGCGCCTACAATGAGCAGTACTTC. Translated: CASSQHSGSAYNEQYF.

This clonotype was seen many times. The V and J genes are TRBV7-2 and TRBJ2-7, with D unclear. CDR3 length: 15 amino acids. Germline V CDR1 and CDR2: SGHTA, FQGNSA. The V end lost 1 base, the J end lost 1 base, and 11 bases lay between the germline ends. The CDR3, as DNA: TGTGCCAGCAGCTTAGGCCATCCTAAGTCCTACGAGCAGTACTTC. This codes for CASSLGHPKSYEQYF.

The chain carries TRBV3-1 and TRBJ2-1, with D perhaps being TRBD1 or TRBD2 (5 bases each). Trimming left V 1 base short and J 8 bases short, with 9 bases between. This CDR3 region has 13 residues. Germline CDR1 is LGHDT and CDR2 is YNNKEL (reference sequence). The CDR3: CASSQVRGDEQFF. CDR3 sequence (DNA): TGTGCCAGCAGCCAAGTTCGGGGCGATGAGCAGTTCTTC.

The J gene is TRBJ1-5, the V gene TRBV12-3 or TRBV12-4; 10 positions match TRBD1. The junction had 9 bases not matched to a gene; V was cut back by 6 bases and J by 4 bases. The CDR3 runs 16 residues. The CDR3 region has the DNA TGTGCCAGCAGCCGATCACCGGGACAGGGGAATCAGCCCCAGCATTTT. This sequence encodes CASSRSPGQGNQPQHF.

The J gene is TRBJ2-5, the V gene TRBV19; 14 bases fit TRBD2. The CDR3 runs to 16 residues. The V segment lost 3 bases and the J segment 5 bases; nucleotides outside the gene matches: 5. Looked up from germline, CDR1 is LNHDA and CDR2 is SQIVND (reference sequence). The DNA of the CDR3 is TGTGCCAGTAGTATTTCCGGACTAGCGGGAGGCGAGACCCAGTACTTC. It encodes CASSISGLAGGETQYF.

In regard to this clonotype: No conserved phenylalanine or tryptophan ends this CDR3, so it is likely a read error. The V gene is TRBV7-9, the J gene TRBJ2-3; the D is unclear. The V gene lost 5 bases and the J gene lost 4 bases, with 10 bases spanning the gap. The germline V gene encodes CDR1 SEHNR and CDR2 FQNEAQ (reference sequence). The CDR3 totals 13 residues. The CDR3 is CASSPRSADTQYL. CDR3 DNA sequence: TGTGCCAGCAGCCCCCGTAGTGCAGATACGCAGTATCTT.

This clonotype was seen more than once but under ten times. The V and J genes are TRBV6-1 and TRBJ2-5; 8 bases agree with TRBD2. Germline assignment: CDR1 MNHNS and CDR2 SASEGT. V lost 7 bases and J lost 5; bases outside the gene matches: 6. This CDR3 has 13 residues. This chain's CDR3 is CASIPSGRETQYF. In DNA, the CDR3 is TGTGCCAGCATTCCTAGCGGGCGGGAGACCCAGTACTTC.

This chain joins TRBV7-9 and TRBJ2-7, with D unresolved. Per the germline V gene, CDR1 is SEHNR and CDR2 is FQNEAQ (reference sequence). There are 12 residues in the CDR3. Trimming left V 3 bases short and J 4 bases short, with 7 bases between. The CDR3 sequence is CASSFDAYEQYF. The CDR3 DNA sequence: TGTGCCAGCAGCTTTGACGCGTACGAGCAGTACTTC.

This rearrangement joins TRBV3-1 to TRBJ2-3; D not certain. Germline CDR1 and CDR2: LGHDT and YNNKEL (reference sequence). This CDR3 region has 14 residues. Trimming cost V 4 bases and J 8 bases, with 16 bases left between them. CDR3 loop: CASSPRLRDRTQYF. In nucleotides, the CDR3 is TGTGCCAGCAGCCCCCGGCTGCGAGATCGTACGCAGTATTTT.

This clonotype was seen a handful of times. The chain joins TRBV20-1 to TRBJ2-7; no reliable D call. Germline lookup yields CDR1 DFQATT and CDR2 SNEGSKA (reference sequence). The ends were cut back, 0 bases at V and 4 bases at J, with 10 bases in the middle. The CDR3 covers 13 residues. The CDR3 DNA is TGCAGTGCTAGAGAAACAACGCAATACGAGCAGTACTTC. Protein: CSARETTQYEQYF.

There are a few counts of this clonotype. V is TRBV24-1 and J is TRBJ2-3; 8 nucleotides match TRBD1. The CDR3 loop spans 17 amino acids. Unmatched junction bases numbered 11, after V lost 4 bases and J lost 3 bases. Germline CDR1 and CDR2: KGHDR and SFDVKD. CDR3: CATSDPRGGQGTDTQYF. In DNA, the CDR3 is TGTGCCACCAGTGACCCGCGTGGCGGACAGGGAACAGATACGCAGTATTTT.

This clonotype showed up just a few times. This chain uses TRBV12-5 with TRBJ2-3, with 12 bases matching TRBD2. The CDR3 length is 17 residues. Germline V gene lookup returns CDR1 LGHNT and CDR2 FRNRAP. V lost 0 bases and J lost 4; bases outside the gene matches: 5. The CDR3 DNA reads as TGTGCTAGTGGTTTGGTACTAGCGGGAGGAGTTGCAGATACGCAGTATTTT. Encoded protein: CASGLVLAGGVADTQYF.

The rearrangement uses TRBV10-2 and TRBJ2-3; TRBD2 agrees at 11 bases. The germline gives CDR1 WSHSY, CDR2 SAAADI. The CDR3 has 19 residues. Trimming at V came to 7 bases and at J to 3 bases, leaving 18 bases not matched to a gene. In nucleotides, the CDR3 is TGCGCCAGCATGACTTGGACTAGCGGGTCCAGCACGGTGACAGATACGCAGTATTTT. The encoded protein is CASMTWTSGSSTVTDTQYF.